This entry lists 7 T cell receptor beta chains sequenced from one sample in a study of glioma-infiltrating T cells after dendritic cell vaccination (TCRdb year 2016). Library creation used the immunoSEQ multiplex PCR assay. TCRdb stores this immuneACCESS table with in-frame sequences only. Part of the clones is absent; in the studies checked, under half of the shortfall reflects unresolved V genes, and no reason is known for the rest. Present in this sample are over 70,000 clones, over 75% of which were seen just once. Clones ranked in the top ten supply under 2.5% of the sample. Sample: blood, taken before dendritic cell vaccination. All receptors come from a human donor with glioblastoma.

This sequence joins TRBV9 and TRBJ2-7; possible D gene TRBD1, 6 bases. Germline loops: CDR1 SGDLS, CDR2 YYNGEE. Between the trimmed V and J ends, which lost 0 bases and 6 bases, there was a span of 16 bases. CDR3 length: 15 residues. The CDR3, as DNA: TGTGCCAGCAGCGTAGCTACTAAGGGGGTTGGCGAGCAGTACTTC. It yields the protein CASSVATKGVGEQYF.

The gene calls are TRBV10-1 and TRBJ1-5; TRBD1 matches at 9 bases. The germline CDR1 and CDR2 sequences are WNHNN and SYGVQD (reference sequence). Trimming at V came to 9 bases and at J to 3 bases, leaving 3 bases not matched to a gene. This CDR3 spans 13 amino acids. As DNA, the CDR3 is TGCGCCAGGGACAGGGGTGTCAATCAGCCCCAGCATTTT. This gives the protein CARDRGVNQPQHF.

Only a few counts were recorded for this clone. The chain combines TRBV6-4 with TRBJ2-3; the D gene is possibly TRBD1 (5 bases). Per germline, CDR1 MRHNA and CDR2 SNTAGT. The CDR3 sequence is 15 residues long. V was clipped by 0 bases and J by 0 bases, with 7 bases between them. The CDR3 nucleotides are TGTGCCAGCAGTGACTCGCCAGGGAGCACAGATACGCAGTATTTT. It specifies CASSDSPGSTDTQYF.

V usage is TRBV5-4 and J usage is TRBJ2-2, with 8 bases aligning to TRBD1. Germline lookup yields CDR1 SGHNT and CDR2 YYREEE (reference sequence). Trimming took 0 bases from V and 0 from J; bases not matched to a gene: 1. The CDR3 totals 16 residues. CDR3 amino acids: CASSLVQGANTGELFF. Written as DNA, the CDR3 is TGTGCCAGCAGCTTGGTACAGGGGGCGAACACCGGGGAGCTGTTTTTT. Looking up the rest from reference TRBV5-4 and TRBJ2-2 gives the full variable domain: ETGVTQSPTHLIKTRGQQVTLRCSSQSGHNTVSWYQQALGQGPQFIFQYYREEENGRGNFPPRFSGLQFPNYSSELNVNALELDDSALYLCASSLVQGANTGELFFGEGSRLTVL.

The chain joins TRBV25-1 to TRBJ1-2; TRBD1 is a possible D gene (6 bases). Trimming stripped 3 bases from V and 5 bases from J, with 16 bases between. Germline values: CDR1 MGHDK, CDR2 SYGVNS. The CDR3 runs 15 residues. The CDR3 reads CASSDRTAWRYGYTF. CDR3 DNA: TGTGCCAGCAGTGATCGGACAGCCTGGAGGTATGGCTACACCTTC.

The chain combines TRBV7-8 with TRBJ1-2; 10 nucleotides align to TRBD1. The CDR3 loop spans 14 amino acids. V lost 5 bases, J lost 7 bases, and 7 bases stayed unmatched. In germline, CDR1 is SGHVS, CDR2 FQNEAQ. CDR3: CASSLRDRGFGYTF. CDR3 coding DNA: TGTGCCAGCAGCCTCCGGGACAGGGGTTTTGGCTACACCTTC.

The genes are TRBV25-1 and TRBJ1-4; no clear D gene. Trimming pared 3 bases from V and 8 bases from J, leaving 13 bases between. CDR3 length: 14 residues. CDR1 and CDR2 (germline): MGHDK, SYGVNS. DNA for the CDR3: TGTGCCAGCAGTGATTCGGGGAGTGGCGAAAAACTGTTTTTT. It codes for CASSDSGSGEKLFF.